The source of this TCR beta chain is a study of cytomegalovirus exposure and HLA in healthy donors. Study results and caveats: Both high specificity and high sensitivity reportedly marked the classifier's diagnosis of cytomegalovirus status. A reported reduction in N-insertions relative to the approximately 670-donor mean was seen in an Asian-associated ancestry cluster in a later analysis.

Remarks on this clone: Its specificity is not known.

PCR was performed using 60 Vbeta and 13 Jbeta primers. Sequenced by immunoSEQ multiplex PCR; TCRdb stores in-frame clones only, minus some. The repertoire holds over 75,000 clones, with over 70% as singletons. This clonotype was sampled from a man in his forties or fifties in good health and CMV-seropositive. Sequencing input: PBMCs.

In DNA, the CDR3 is TGTGCCAGCAGCTCCGGGGGAGTGGGGGGTTCCCCGTACGAGCAGTACTTC. Protein product: CASSSGGVGGSPYEQYF. The rearrangement uses TRBV11-2 and TRBJ2-7, with D possibly matching TRBD2 (6 bases). CDR1 and CDR2 from the germline V gene are SGHAT and FQNNGV. This CDR3 contains 17 residues. The V gene lost 4 bases and the J gene lost 4 bases, with 23 bases spanning the gap.